The rows below give T cell receptor beta chains drawn from one sample of a study of immune cell composition in non-small cell lung cancer. The method was immunoSEQ multiplex PCR; TCRdb's version includes in-frame clones alone and lacks a portion of them. The sample lists 9,500 to 14,000 clones, around two thirds occurring once. Sequencing input: lung tumor tissue. The receptors originated from a human donor with non-small cell lung cancer. CDR3s leave out the opening cysteine and the closing phenylalanine or tryptophan. Each record gives: J gene, V gene, CDR3 protein.

j_call: TRBJ2-6; v_call: TRBV2; cdr3_aa: ASSDGQGAPGANVLT
j_call: TRBJ2-7; v_call: TRBV4-3; cdr3_aa: ASSRVGGTGGNEQY
j_call: TRBJ2-2; v_call: TRBV5-4; cdr3_aa: ASSAGQDTGELF
j_call: TRBJ2-5; v_call: TRBV5-1; cdr3_aa: ASSSSGLAEETQY
j_call: TRBJ1-1; v_call: TRBV11-2; cdr3_aa: ASSLVGAGVGTEAF
j_call: TRBJ1-1; v_call: TRBV5-6; cdr3_aa: ASSFPNTAMNTEAF
j_call: TRBJ2-5; v_call: TRBV11-2; cdr3_aa: ASSLVGQETQY
j_call: TRBJ1-5; v_call: TRBV28; cdr3_aa: ASSFRGWFNSNQPQH
j_call: TRBJ2-3; v_call: TRBV7-9; cdr3_aa: ASSFPGGGAQDTDTQY
j_call: TRBJ2-2; v_call: TRBV11-3; cdr3_aa: ASSLVMSGELF
j_call: TRBJ1-5; v_call: TRBV30; cdr3_aa: AWRQGNSNQPQH
j_call: TRBJ1-5; v_call: TRBV2; cdr3_aa: ASSAGQGPNQPQH
j_call: TRBJ1-1; v_call: TRBV11-2; cdr3_aa: ASSPTGGNTEAF
j_call: TRBJ2-7; v_call: TRBV18; cdr3_aa: ASSPPSLIEQY
j_call: TRBJ2-7; v_call: TRBV7-8; cdr3_aa: ASSLALREASYEQY
j_call: TRBJ2-3; v_call: TRBV18; cdr3_aa: ASSRQGVATDTQY
j_call: TRBJ1-1; v_call: TRBV28; cdr3_aa: ASSPPHRGSEAF
j_call: TRBJ2-1; v_call: TRBV19; cdr3_aa: ASSAGTSAYNEQF
j_call: TRBJ2-1; v_call: TRBV2; cdr3_aa: ASSFLTGEDEQF
j_call: TRBJ2-7; v_call: TRBV29-1; cdr3_aa: SVEGGQGQVIEQY
j_call: TRBJ1-1; v_call: TRBV28; cdr3_aa: ASDIGGAELNTEAF
j_call: TRBJ1-5; v_call: TRBV7-2; cdr3_aa: ASSLFGGGNQPQH
j_call: TRBJ2-7; v_call: TRBV30; cdr3_aa: ACAGGYEQY
j_call: TRBJ2-5; v_call: TRBV7-2; cdr3_aa: ASSLARREETQY
j_call: TRBJ2-3; v_call: TRBV4-3; cdr3_aa: ASSQDEGYTQY
j_call: TRBJ2-7; v_call: TRBV20-1; cdr3_aa: SAGRGNEQY
j_call: TRBJ2-2; v_call: TRBV11-1; cdr3_aa: ASGLRGMNTGELF
j_call: TRBJ2-3; v_call: TRBV5-4; cdr3_aa: ASSSSRGFGLFTDTQY
j_call: TRBJ2-7; v_call: TRBV5-1; cdr3_aa: ASSRGGNYEQY
j_call: TRBJ2-1; v_call: TRBV29-1; cdr3_aa: SVMPGQGSNEQF
j_call: TRBJ1-5; v_call: TRBV4-1; cdr3_aa: ASSHPSGGGSNQPQH
j_call: TRBJ2-7; v_call: TRBV7-2; cdr3_aa: ASSLEGGGWYEQY
j_call: TRBJ2-5; v_call: TRBV30; cdr3_aa: AWGRGGWETQY
j_call: TRBJ1-1; v_call: TRBV19; cdr3_aa: ASSIPGTEAF
j_call: TRBJ1-2; v_call: TRBV7-2; cdr3_aa: ASSSRTGQDGYT
j_call: TRBJ2-7; v_call: TRBV18; cdr3_aa: ASSTSDRGLIYEQY
j_call: TRBJ2-2; v_call: TRBV15; cdr3_aa: ATSRDLVGAVTGELF
j_call: TRBJ2-1; v_call: TRBV4-3; cdr3_aa: ASSQDPGTFVNEQF